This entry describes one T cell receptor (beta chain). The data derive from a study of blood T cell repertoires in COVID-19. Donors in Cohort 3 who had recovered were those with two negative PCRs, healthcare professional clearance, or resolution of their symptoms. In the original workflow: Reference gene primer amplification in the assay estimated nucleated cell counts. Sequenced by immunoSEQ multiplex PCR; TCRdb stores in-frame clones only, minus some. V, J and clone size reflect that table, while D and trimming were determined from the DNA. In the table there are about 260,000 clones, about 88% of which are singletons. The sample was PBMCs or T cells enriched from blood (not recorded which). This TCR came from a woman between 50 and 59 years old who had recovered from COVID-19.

The CDR3 nucleotides are TGTGCCAGCAGCTCCATCGCGCCCTCTGTGGGGGGGTCCTACGAGCAGTACTTC. This sequence encodes CASSSIAPSVGGSYEQYF. The rearrangement joins TRBV7-2 to TRBJ2-7, with TRBD2 matching 7 bases. Germline assignment: CDR1 SGHTA and CDR2 FQGNSA. CDR3 length: 18 residues. J lost 1 base, V lost 4 bases, and 16 bases had no gene match.